The clone carrying this T cell receptor (beta chain) has only one observation. Its cognate antigen is unknown. This entry is derived from a study of cytomegalovirus exposure and HLA in healthy donors. This PCR relied on a set of 60 Vbeta primers and 13 Jbeta primers. TCRdb's copy holds only in-frame clones and misses some; the assay was immunoSEQ multiplex PCR. The sample includes more than 95,000 clones, around 80% of them seen just once. This CDR3 has 19 residues. CDR1 SGDLS and CDR2 YYNGEE come from the germline V gene. Trimming at V came to 4 bases and at J to 8 bases, leaving 22 bases not matched to a gene. Whole-study results and caveats: Looking again later, the authors saw that most CMV-associated TCR beta chains seemed HLA-restricted. The study listed roughly 160 cytomegalovirus-associated TCR beta chains. Follow-up analysis later connected one missense variant in DCLRE1C with trimming of TCR beta V- and J-genes.

This rearrangement joins TRBV9 to TRBJ2-1, with 9 bases matching TRBD2. Input material: PBMCs. The sequence was obtained from a man aged 25 to 45 in good health and CMV-seronegative. The CDR3 region has the DNA TGTGCCAGCAGCCCAGAGGTGGCGGGAGGGCCTCTTTTTCTCCATGAGCAGTTCTTC. Translated: CASSPEVAGGPLFLHEQFF.